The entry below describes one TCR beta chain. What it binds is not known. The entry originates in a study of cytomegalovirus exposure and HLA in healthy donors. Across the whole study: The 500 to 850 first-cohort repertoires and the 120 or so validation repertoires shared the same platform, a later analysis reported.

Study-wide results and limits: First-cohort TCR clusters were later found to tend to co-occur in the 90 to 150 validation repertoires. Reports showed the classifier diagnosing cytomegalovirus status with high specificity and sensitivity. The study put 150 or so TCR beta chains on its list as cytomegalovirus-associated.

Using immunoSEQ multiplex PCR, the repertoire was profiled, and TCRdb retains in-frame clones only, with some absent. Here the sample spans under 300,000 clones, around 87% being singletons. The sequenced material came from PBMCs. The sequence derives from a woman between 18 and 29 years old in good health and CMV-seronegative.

This CDR3 reads CASSLNRVSEAFF. The CDR3 bases are TGTGCCAGCAGTTTGAACAGGGTGAGTGAAGCTTTCTTT. The rearrangement links TRBV28 to TRBJ1-1; weak D call: TRBD1 (6 bases). The CDR3 has 13 residues. From germline, CDR1 is MDHEN and CDR2 SYDVKM. The ends were cut back, 3 bases at V and 7 bases at J, with 12 bases in the middle.